Detailed here is one T cell receptor beta chain. Its antigen is unknown. The sample holds no much larger clone one base away, and base qualities are not on file. TCRbeta CDR3 regions were amplified from genomic DNA using the immunoSEQ Assay, a bias-controlled multiplex PCR. The study's processing was this. Nucleated cell counts per sample were estimated from amplification of reference gene primers within the assay. To quantify the absolute abundance of each unique TCRbeta CDR3 rearrangement, sequence reads were collapsed and filtered. Productive Simpson clonality was computed per sample as the square root of Simpson's diversity index over productive rearrangements. This immuneACCESS table, as held by TCRdb, lists in-frame sequences with V and J called but not all clones. Of the missing ones, under half trace to an unresolved V gene in checked studies; the others have no known cause. The V and J calls and the clone size are those of that table, but D and trimming were determined from the DNA. The sample contains roughly 180,000 clones, more than 75% of them found a single time. The ten largest clones capture roughly 8.7% of the sample.

The source of the sample is a study of blood T cell repertoires in COVID-19 (dated by TCRdb to about 2020). For context, the study as a whole: Samples covering the acute and convalescent phases of COVID-19 were provided by collaborators in the United States, Italy and Spain. A de-identified subject ID, COVID-19 status, age in years and sex were almost always included in the sample metadata. Samples were obtained from the ongoing ImmuneRACE study (first 160 participants) and from 950 to 1,500 subjects provided by 6 global collaborators. Deeply sampled blood TCRbeta repertoires from subjects exposed to, actively infected with, or recovered from COVID-19 were included in the dataset. The prospective study material was composed of cDNA or gDNA derived from T cells, B-cell-depleted T cells, or PBMCs. The repertoires were released in a freely available public database intended as a resource for research on the immune response to SARS-CoV-2. Where available, HLA class I and class II types were obtained from metadata supplied by the sample provider rather than from assay-based typing.

Beyond this particular receptor, the publication reports: The quantity of clinical and demographic metadata differed by source and by participant and was supplied without curation.

Collaborating institutions collected whole blood in K2EDTA tubes following their own protocols. For TCRbeta analysis, collaborators shipped samples in one of three forms: frozen whole blood, isolated PBMCs, or DNA extracted from either of those sample types. Sequencing used peripheral blood. The receptor comes from a woman between 50 and 59 years old with active or convalescent COVID-19.

The CDR3: CASSLTQGLSGYTF. The base sequence is TGTGCCAGCAGTCTCACACAGGGGCTGTCAGGCTACACCTTC. The rearrangement combines TRBV6-5 with TRBJ1-2, and TRBD1 matches 7 of the central bases. The germline V gene gives CDR1 as MNHEY and CDR2 as SVGAGI. Germline trimming amounts to 5 bases on V and 8 bases on J, with 11 as the count of junction bases outside the gene matches. From cysteine to phenylalanine, the CDR3 is 14 amino acids long. Solely the CDR3 DNA is kept, with 42 bases framed from the first base.